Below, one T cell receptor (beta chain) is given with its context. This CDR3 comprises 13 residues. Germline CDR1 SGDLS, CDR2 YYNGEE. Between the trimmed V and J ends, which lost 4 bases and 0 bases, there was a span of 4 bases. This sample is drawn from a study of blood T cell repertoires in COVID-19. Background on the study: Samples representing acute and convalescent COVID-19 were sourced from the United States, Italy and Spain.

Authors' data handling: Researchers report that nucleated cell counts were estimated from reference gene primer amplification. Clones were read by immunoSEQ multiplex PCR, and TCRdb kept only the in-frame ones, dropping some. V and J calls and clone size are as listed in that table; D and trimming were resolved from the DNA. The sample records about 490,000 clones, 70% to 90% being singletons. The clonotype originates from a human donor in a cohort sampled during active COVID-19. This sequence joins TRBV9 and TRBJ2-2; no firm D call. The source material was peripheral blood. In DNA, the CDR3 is TGTGCCAGCAGCCCAACGAACACCGGGGAGCTGTTTTTT. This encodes CASSPTNTGELFF.